A selection of T cell receptor beta chains follows, all from one sample in a study of graft-versus-host responses after intestinal transplantation. Sequenced by immunoSEQ multiplex PCR; TCRdb stores in-frame clones only, minus some. The profile shows under 100,000 clones, about nine tenths of them singletons. The sample consisted of PBMCs, taken roughly 410 days after intestinal transplant. Source of these receptors: a human patient who received an intestinal transplant, so some T cells may come from the graft donor. The CDR3 runs from the conserved cysteine through the conserved F or W. The D gene is left open where the match is weak. Size is stated for part of the rows, as once, few or many counts, or as a class when the clone is expanded.

J: TRBJ2-1
D: TRBD2
size: once
V: TRBV10-3
CDR3: CAIGRARENEQFF
DNA: TGTGCCATCGGTCGCGCGCGGGAGAATGAGCAGTTCTTC

J: TRBJ1-2
D: TRBD1
size: .
V: TRBV20-1
CDR3: CKPGQENGYTF
DNA: TGCAAACCGGGACAGGAAAATGGCTACACCTTC

J: TRBJ1-2
D: TRBD1
size: .
V: TRBV7-8
CDR3: CASSLRQGAPHYGYTF
DNA: TGTGCCAGCAGCTTGAGACAGGGGGCGCCGCACTATGGCTACACCTTC

J: TRBJ1-1
D: .
size: .
V: TRBV27
CDR3: CASSLRVGDTEAFF
DNA: TGTGCCAGCAGTTTAAGGGTGGGGGACACTGAAGCTTTCTTT

J: TRBJ1-3
D: .
size: .
V: TRBV5-1
CDR3: CASSFLGGSGNTIYF
DNA: TGCGCCAGCAGCTTCTTAGGGGGATCCGGAAACACCATATATTTT

J: TRBJ1-1
D: .
size: few
V: TRBV7-9
CDR3: CASSTPVGKTLMNTEAFF
DNA: TGTGCCAGCAGCACACCCGTGGGGAAAACGCTTATGAACACTGAAGCTTTCTTT

J: TRBJ1-5
D: .
size: .
V: TRBV27
CDR3: CASSSARIQPQHF
DNA: TGTGCCAGCAGTTCAGCTAGGATTCAGCCCCAGCATTTT

J: TRBJ1-4
D: TRBD1
size: once
V: TRBV9
CDR3: CASSAQTGGATNEKLFF
DNA: TGTGCCAGCAGCGCGCAAACAGGGGGCGCAACTAATGAAAAACTGTTTTTT

J: TRBJ1-5
D: .
size: .
V: TRBV7-9
CDR3: CASSLPGTSQPQHF
DNA: TGTGCCAGCAGCTTACCCGGGACCAGTCAGCCCCAGCATTTT

J: TRBJ2-1
D: TRBD1
size: .
V: TRBV29-1
CDR3: CSVEDRANDNEQFF
DNA: TGCAGCGTCGAAGACAGGGCCAACGACAATGAGCAGTTCTTC

J: TRBJ1-5
D: TRBD1
size: .
V: TRBV19
CDR3: CASSTRDRGQSNQPQHF
DNA: TGTGCCAGTAGTACCCGGGACAGGGGCCAGAGCAATCAGCCCCAGCATTTT

J: TRBJ1-5
D: .
size: .
V: TRBV9
CDR3: CASSGRGDSNQPQHF
DNA: TGTGCCAGCAGCGGACGAGGGGACAGCAATCAGCCCCAGCATTTT

J: TRBJ2-7
D: .
size: .
V: TRBV19
CDR3: CASRGIGRGSYEQYF
DNA: TGTGCCAGTAGGGGGATTGGTCGGGGGTCCTACGAGCAGTACTTC